The 29 T cell receptor beta chains reported below all come from one sample, sequenced in a study of blood T cell repertoires in COVID-19. The repertoire was sequenced with immunoSEQ multiplex PCR; TCRdb's copy has only in-frame clones and lacks some. Altogether approximately 100,000 clones are present, 85% being singletons, with the ten largest covering 38%. The sample comprised peripheral blood. Receptors were obtained from a man older than 75 with acute or convalescent COVID-19.

The V gene is TRBV7-9, the J gene TRBJ2-5, with 8 positions matching TRBD1. The V gene's germline CDR1 is SEHNR and CDR2 FQNEAQ (reference sequence). This CDR3 has 14 amino acids. V lost 2 bases to trimming and J lost 4 bases; unmatched junction nucleotides: 3. CDR3 sequence reads: CASSLWTGRETQYF. CDR3 in DNA: TGTGCCAGCAGCTTATGGACAGGGAGAGAGACCCAGTACTTC.

This chain uses TRBV2 with TRBJ2-7; 8 bases are a match to TRBD2. V lost 5 bases and J lost 1; bases outside the gene matches: 1. The CDR3 is 13 amino acids. The germline V gene has CDR1 SNHLY and CDR2 FYNNEI. The CDR3 is CASSSGRSYEQYF. CDR3 nucleotides: TGTGCCAGCAGTAGCGGGAGATCCTACGAGCAGTACTTC.

In DNA form, the CDR3 reads TGTGCCAGCAGCCATCGCCGAGCTGTGAGCTCCTACGAGCAGTACTTC. Residues: CASSHRRAVSSYEQYF. This rearrangement joins TRBV3-1 (or the pseudogene TRBV3-2) to TRBJ2-7, with no clear D. The CDR3 consists of 16 residues. The germline gives CDR1 LGHDT, CDR2 YNNKEL (reference sequence). Trimming stripped 3 bases from V and 0 bases from J, with 15 bases between.

The chain couples TRBV14 to TRBJ2-1; the match to TRBD2 covers 10 bases. The CDR3 spans 15 residues. Looked up from germline, CDR1 is SGHDN and CDR2 is FVKESK. V was clipped by 2 bases and J by 7 bases; unmatched bases: 5. CDR3 sequence: CASSQFSSGRNEQFF. Written as DNA, the CDR3 is TGTGCCAGCAGCCAATTCTCTAGCGGGAGAAATGAGCAGTTCTTC. Full variable domain (outside the CDR3, taken from reference TRBV14 and TRBJ2-1): EAGVTQFPSHSVIEKGQTVTLRCDPISGHDNLYWYRRVMGKEIKFLLHFVKESKQDESGMPNNRFLAERTGGTYSTLKVQPAELEDSGVYFCASSQFSSGRNEQFFGPGTRLTVL.

Only one count was recorded for this clone. This rearrangement joins TRBV5-1 to TRBJ2-7, with D tentatively TRBD1 (5 bases). Per germline, CDR1 SGHRS and CDR2 YFSETQ. The V and J ends lost 1 base and 2 bases respectively, with 10 bases between them. The CDR3 has 14 residues. This chain's CDR3 is CASSLTLGPYEQYF. The CDR3 nucleotides are TGCGCCAGCAGCTTGACTCTGGGGCCCTACGAGCAGTACTTC.

The chain recombines TRBV5-1 with TRBJ1-3; possibly TRBD1 for D (6 bases). The CDR3 has 14 amino acids. Trimming cost V 3 bases and J 4 bases, with 11 bases left between them. Germline-derived CDR1 and CDR2 are SGHRS and YFSETQ. The CDR3 protein is CASSSGTSGNTIYF. CDR3 bases: TGCGCCAGCAGCTCCGGGACATCGGGAAACACCATATATTTT.

This chain connects TRBV30 to TRBJ2-7; 9 bases agree with TRBD2. The trim removed 4 bases at V and 6 bases at J, leaving 10 bases unmatched. Germline V CDR1 and CDR2: GTSNPN, SVGIG (reference sequence). The CDR3 spans 14 residues. The CDR3 nucleotides are TGTGCCTGGACCCGGGATAGCGGGAGTCGCGAGCAGTACTTC. Translation: CAWTRDSGSREQYF.

This chain joins TRBV7-2 and TRBJ2-7; D may be TRBD1 (5 bases). Trimming took 1 base from V and 3 from J, leaving 10 bases between them. CDR1 is SGHTA, CDR2 FQGNSA, per germline. This CDR3 has 14 residues. The CDR3 coding sequence is TGTGCCAGCAGCTTAGAGGGGTCGGGCTACGAGCAGTACTTC. Protein product: CASSLEGSGYEQYF.

This clone was observed a single time. The V and J genes are TRBV3-1 (or the pseudogene TRBV3-2) and TRBJ2-1; 7 bases are shared with TRBD2. The CDR3 length is 16 residues. The V segment lost 3 bases and the J segment 9 bases; nucleotides outside the gene matches: 14. CDR1 is LGHDT and CDR2 is YNNKEL in the germline V gene (reference sequence). This CDR3 reads CASSHRDGDYGGEQFF. The CDR3 DNA follows: TGTGCCAGCAGCCATAGGGACGGGGACTACGGCGGTGAGCAGTTCTTC.

This clone was seen more than once but under ten times. The rearrangement joins TRBV7-8 to TRBJ2-2; D is undetermined. CDR1 and CDR2 from the germline V gene are SGHVS and FQNEAQ. Trimming pared 1 base from V and 0 bases from J, leaving 6 bases between. This CDR3 has 15 residues. Here the CDR3 reads CASSLETPNTGELFF. CDR3 coding DNA: TGTGCCAGCAGCTTAGAAACACCGAACACCGGGGAGCTGTTTTTT.

This clone was recorded only once. The rearrangement links TRBV4-1 to TRBJ2-7; TRBD1 matches 7 bases. V was clipped by 1 base and J by 3 bases; unmatched bases: 9. The length of the CDR3 is 16 residues. Germline-derived CDR1 and CDR2 are MGHRA and YSYEKL. CDR3 DNA sequence: TGCGCCAGCAGCCAAGTTCGACCGGGACAGAACTACGAGCAGTACTTC. As protein: CASSQVRPGQNYEQYF.

This chain connects TRBV19 to TRBJ2-5; TRBD1 matches at 9 bases. Trimming cost V 4 bases and J 5 bases; bases outside gene matches: 11. Germline-derived CDR1 and CDR2 are LNHDA and SQIVND (reference sequence). The CDR3 runs 16 residues. CDR3 region: CASSRRGQGRRETQYF. CDR3 nucleotides: TGTGCCAGTAGTAGGAGGGGACAGGGTCGGCGGGAGACCCAGTACTTC.

The chain employs TRBV19 and TRBJ2-2; D gene ambiguous. This CDR3 has 13 residues. V lost 3 bases and J 6 bases, leaving 8 bases between the germline ends. The germline V gene encodes CDR1 LNHDA and CDR2 SQIVND (reference sequence). In DNA form, the CDR3 reads TGTGCCAGTAGTATCTTGGCTCCCGGGGAGCTGTTTTTT. It translates to CASSILAPGELFF.

The chain uses TRBV6-4 and TRBJ2-1, with D tentatively TRBD2 (5 bases). Trimming took 3 bases from V and 8 from J, leaving 8 bases between them. Per germline, CDR1 MRHNA and CDR2 SNTAGT. CDR3 length: 12 residues. The CDR3 reads CASSENGDEQFF. The DNA for the CDR3 is TGTGCCAGCAGTGAAAACGGGGATGAGCAGTTCTTC.

The gene calls are TRBV7-9 and TRBJ2-7, with D possibly matching TRBD2 (6 bases). Trimming shortened V by 1 base and J by 3 bases, and 7 bases separated the two germline ends. The CDR3 is 13 amino acids. The V gene's germline CDR1 is SEHNR and CDR2 FQNEAQ (reference sequence). The CDR3 DNA reads TGTGCCAGCAGCTTAGGACTAGTCTACGAGCAGTACTTC. This encodes CASSLGLVYEQYF.

This sequence joins TRBV9 and TRBJ2-1; TRBD2 aligns across 8 bases. There are 15 residues in the CDR3. Germline lookup yields CDR1 SGDLS and CDR2 YYNGEE. The ends lost 0 bases at V and 6 bases at J; junction bases unmatched: 5. The CDR3 sequence: CASSVALAGRNEQFF. The CDR3 DNA sequence: TGTGCCAGCAGCGTAGCGCTAGCGGGTCGCAATGAGCAGTTCTTC.

This rearrangement joins TRBV27 to TRBJ2-1; 12 nucleotides line up with TRBD2. V gave up 5 bases and J gave up 9 bases; unmatched junction bases: 11. The CDR3 has 16 residues. Looked up from germline, CDR1 is MNHEY and CDR2 is SMNVEV (reference sequence). CDR3 nucleotides: TGTGCCAGCAGTCCCCGGACTAGCGGGATCTGGTCTGAGCAGTTCTTC. As protein: CASSPRTSGIWSEQFF.

V gene TRBV25-1 combines with J gene TRBJ2-7; 9 bases agree with TRBD2. V trimming: 6 bases; J trimming: 2 bases; junction bases outside the gene matches: 8. Germline CDR1 and CDR2: MGHDK and SYGVNS. The CDR3 consists of 15 residues. The CDR3 reads CASSSPTSGPYEQYF. The CDR3 nucleotides are TGTGCCAGCAGCTCACCGACTAGCGGTCCCTACGAGCAGTACTTC.

The chain has TRBV7-3 and TRBJ2-5; tentative D call: TRBD2 (6 bases). V was shortened by 5 bases and J by 5 bases, with 15 bases between the two germline ends. This CDR3 comprises 14 residues. Germline V gives CDR1 SGHTA, CDR2 FQGTGA. The CDR3 region is CASSPAGAGETQYF. The CDR3 nucleotides are TGTGCCAGCAGCCCCGCCGGCGCGGGGGAGACCCAGTACTTC.

This clone showed up just once. The genes are TRBV2 and TRBJ1-5, with 11 nucleotides matching TRBD1. This CDR3 contains 17 residues. V shed 6 bases and J 4 bases; nucleotides not matched to a gene: 11. Germline values: CDR1 SNHLY, CDR2 FYNNEI. The chain's CDR3 is CASRKEPGDRGNQPQHF. The CDR3 DNA sequence: TGTGCCAGCAGAAAAGAGCCCGGGGACAGGGGGAATCAGCCCCAGCATTTT.

The CDR3 DNA is TGTGCCAGCAGCTTGCCGGGAGGGCCATACAATGAGCAGTTCTTC. Its protein is CASSLPGGPYNEQFF. The chain employs TRBV5-4 and TRBJ2-1; TRBD2 matches 8 bases. Germline V lookup: CDR1 SGHNT, CDR2 YYREEE (reference sequence). The CDR3 length is 15 residues. Trimming at V came to 1 base and at J to 4 bases, leaving 4 bases not matched to a gene.

This chain joins TRBV21-1 and TRBJ2-2; the DNA was not used to check the table's D call, TRBD2. TRBV21-1 is tagged as a pseudogene. CDR3 length: 17 amino acids. The chain's CDR3 is CASSKGPSGKNTGELFF. CDR3 DNA sequence: TGTGCCAGCAGCAAAGGGCCCAGCGGGAAGAACACCGGGGAGCTGTTTTTT.

As DNA, the CDR3 is TGTGCCAGTAGTACCCGACAGGGACGGGATAATTCACCCCTCCACTTT. Translated: CASSTRQGRDNSPLHF. V is TRBV19 and J is TRBJ1-6, with 7 positions matching TRBD1. This CDR3 contains 16 residues. From germline, CDR1 is LNHDA and CDR2 SQIVND (reference sequence). V shed 4 bases and J 5 bases; nucleotides not matched to a gene: 8.

The J gene is TRBJ1-6, the V gene TRBV27; D is undetermined. From germline, CDR1 is MNHEY and CDR2 SMNVEV (reference sequence). This CDR3 is built from 14 residues. V lost 3 bases and J lost 3, with 6 bases in between. The CDR3 DNA sequence: TGTGCCAGCAGTTTTTCGAGCTATAATTCACCCCTCCACTTT. It yields the protein CASSFSSYNSPLHF.

The V and J genes are TRBV5-1 and TRBJ2-1; 10 bases are shared with TRBD2. The trim removed 1 base at V and 7 bases at J, leaving 8 bases unmatched. Germline lookup yields CDR1 SGHRS and CDR2 YFSETQ. CDR3 length: 16 residues. The CDR3, as DNA: TGCGCCAGCAGCTTGAGAGCTAGCGGGAGATCTAATGAGCAGTTCTTC. As protein: CASSLRASGRSNEQFF.

The chain couples TRBV7-8 to TRBJ2-1, with a tentative D call TRBD1 (6 bases). Germline V gene sequence: CDR1 SGHVS, CDR2 FQNEAQ. V gave up 6 bases and J gave up 6 bases, with 12 bases separating them. The CDR3 extends over 13 amino acids. The CDR3 DNA is TGTGCCAGCAGTCCGGGACACCGCAATGAGCAGTTCTTC. Translated: CASSPGHRNEQFF.

The chain couples TRBV5-1 to TRBJ2-5; D call uncertain. CDR3 length equals 12 residues. V shed 0 bases and J shed 5 bases, with 5 bases lying between them. CDR1 and CDR2 from the germline V gene are SGHRS and YFSETQ. In DNA form, the CDR3 reads TGCGCCAGCAGCTTGGCCGGTGAGACCCAGTACTTC. It is translated as CASSLAGETQYF.

The CDR3 nucleotides are TGTGCCAGCAGTTACGCGGGACTAGCGGGAAACACCGGGGAGCTGTTTTTT. Protein sequence: CASSYAGLAGNTGELFF. This rearrangement joins TRBV6-2 or TRBV6-3 to TRBJ2-2; 13 bases fit TRBD2. Looked up from germline, CDR1 is MNHEY and CDR2 is SVGEGT. J lost 2 bases, V lost 2 bases, and 2 bases had no gene match. The CDR3 length is 17 residues.

The chain has TRBV6-6 and TRBJ2-2, with 14 nucleotides matching TRBD2. Germline values: CDR1 MNHNY, CDR2 SVGAGI (reference sequence). After removal of 6 bases from V and 7 bases from J, the junction contained 13 bases not matched to a gene. The CDR3 contains 18 residues. The CDR3 nucleotides are TGTGCCAGCAGCCGAAGACTAGCGGGAGGGCCACGGGACGGGGAGCTGTTTTTT. This sequence encodes CASSRRLAGGPRDGELFF.